The source of this T cell receptor beta chain is a study of cytomegalovirus exposure and HLA in healthy donors. The CDR3 spans 15 residues. The germline CDR1 and CDR2 sequences are SGHTA and FQGTGA. With 5 bases clipped from V and 7 bases from J, the junction kept 13 bases outside the gene matches. This clone was found once. This CDR3 is also generated by other DNA sequences in the sample. PCR employed 60 Vbeta and 13 Jbeta primers. The repertoire was sequenced with immunoSEQ multiplex PCR; TCRdb's copy has only in-frame clones and lacks some. The table has more than 200,000 clones, 75% to 80% seen once.

The sequenced material came from PBMCs. The chain carries TRBV7-3 and TRBJ2-7; 8 nucleotides align to TRBD2. This clonotype was obtained from a male donor in good health and CMV-seronegative. The CDR3 sequence is CASSNGLAGTTEQYF. The DNA of the CDR3 is TGTGCCAGCAGCAACGGGTTAGCGGGGACGACGGAGCAGTACTTC.